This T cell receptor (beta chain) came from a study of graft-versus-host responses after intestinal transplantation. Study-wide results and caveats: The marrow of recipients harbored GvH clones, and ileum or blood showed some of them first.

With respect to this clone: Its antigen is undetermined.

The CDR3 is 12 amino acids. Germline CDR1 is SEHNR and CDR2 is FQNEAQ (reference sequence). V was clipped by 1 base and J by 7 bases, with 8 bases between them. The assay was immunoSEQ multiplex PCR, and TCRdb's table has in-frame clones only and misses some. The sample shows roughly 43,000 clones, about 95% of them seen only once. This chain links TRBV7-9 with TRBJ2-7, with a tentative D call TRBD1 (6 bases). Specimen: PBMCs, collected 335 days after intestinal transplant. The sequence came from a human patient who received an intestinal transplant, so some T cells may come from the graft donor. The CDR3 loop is CASSLGRGEQYF. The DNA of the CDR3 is TGTGCCAGCAGCTTAGGCAGGGGAGAGCAGTACTTC.